The rows below give T cell receptor beta chains drawn from one sample of a study of CD4 T cells in relation to SARS-CoV-2 and coronaviruses. The assay was immunoSEQ multiplex PCR, and TCRdb's table has in-frame clones only and misses some. The table shows around 23,000 clones, with around 75% occurring only once. Antigens of these TCRs are unknown. Sequenced: CD4+ T cells from PBMCs, cultured in vitro. The source is a human donor in good health. The CDR3 runs from the conserved cysteine through the conserved F or W. D genes are given only for firm matches. A clone size is listed for some rows: how often the clone was seen (once, few, many), or a class if it is expanded.

j_call clone_size v_call d_call cdr3_nt cdr3_aa
TRBJ2-1 NA TRBV2 TRBD1 TGTGCCAGCAGTGAGGTCGGGACAGGGGTCATTAGTTCCTACAATGAGCAGTTCTTC CASSEVGTGVISSYNEQFF
TRBJ1-2 NA TRBV19 NA TGTGCCAGTAGTATACCAGGGGCCGATCACTATGGCTACACCTTC CASSIPGADHYGYTF
TRBJ2-1 NA TRBV27 TRBD2 TGTGCCAGCAGTTTATCGCGGGAGGCCTACAATGAGCAGTTCTTC CASSLSREAYNEQFF
TRBJ2-3 NA TRBV30 TRBD2 TGTGCCTGGTCAGAACTAGCGGCACCCACAGATACGCAGTATTTT CAWSELAAPTDTQYF
TRBJ2-7 NA TRBV12-3/TRBV12-4 NA TGTGCCAGCAGTTTTGTAGGGAACGAGCAGTACTTC CASSFVGNEQYF
TRBJ2-7 NA TRBV4-1 TRBD1 TGCGCCAGCAGCCAAGTCCCGGACAGGGACTACGAGCAGTACTTC CASSQVPDRDYEQYF
TRBJ1-2 NA TRBV7-9 TRBD1 TGTGCCAGCAGCTCCCAGGGGGCGGCTGGCTACACCTTC CASSSQGAAGYTF
TRBJ2-1 NA TRBV9 NA TGTGCCAGCAGCGTAGGGACCCGGGACCCTCCCTACAATGAGCAGTTCTTC CASSVGTRDPPYNEQFF
TRBJ2-3 NA TRBV3-1/TRBV3-2 TRBD2 TGTGCCAGCAGCCTAGGACTAGCGGGCGAAGCTAGCACAGATACGCAGTATTTT CASSLGLAGEASTDTQYF
TRBJ2-2 once TRBV7-7 TRBD1 TGTGCCAGCAGCCTCGGACAGGGAGGATACGGGGAGCTGTTTTTT CASSLGQGGYGELFF
TRBJ1-1 NA TRBV2 NA TGTGCCAGCAGTGCCGACCGGTTAAGAGTCACTGAAGCTTTCTTT CASSADRLRVTEAFF
TRBJ2-7 NA TRBV4-2 TRBD2 TGTGCCAGCAGCCAACAACGGGAGGGCCCCTACGAGCAGTACTTC CASSQQREGPYEQYF
TRBJ2-1 few TRBV7-2 TRBD1 TGTGCCAGCAGCACAGCCCTAGACAGGGGTGAGCAGTTCTTC CASSTALDRGEQFF
TRBJ1-1 NA TRBV12-3/TRBV12-4 TRBD1 TGTGCCAGCACCAGGACAGGGCGGGCTTTCTTT CASTRTGRAFF
TRBJ1-2 few TRBV5-1 TRBD1 TGCGCCAGCAGCAACATGCAAGGGACAGCTTATGGCTACACCTTC CASSNMQGTAYGYTF
TRBJ2-3 NA TRBV11-2 NA TGTGCCAGCAGCCTTTACCCCCCGGCGGAGTATTTT CASSLYPPAEYF
TRBJ2-1 once TRBV5-1 TRBD2 TGCGCCAGCAGCTTTCATGCTCTAGCGGGAGGGTCCAATGAGCAGTTCTTC CASSFHALAGGSNEQFF
TRBJ2-3 NA TRBV10-1 NA TGCGCCAGCAGTGAAGCCAAAAGCACAGATACGCAGTATTTT CASSEAKSTDTQYF
TRBJ1-1 NA TRBV3-1/TRBV3-2 NA TGTGCCAGCAGCCAACACGACAGGCCGAACACTGAAGCTTTCTTT CASSQHDRPNTEAFF
TRBJ2-7 NA TRBV30 NA TGTGCCTGGAGCGATCGGTACAACAACAACGAGCAGTACTTC CAWSDRYNNNEQYF
TRBJ2-7 NA TRBV6-5 NA TGTGCCAGCAGTTACTCTACAGGGTTAGGCTCCTACGAGCAGTACTTC CASSYSTGLGSYEQYF
TRBJ1-1 once TRBV11-2 NA TGTGCCAGCAGCTTACGTACTGAAGCTTTCTTT CASSLRTEAFF